This is a list of T cell receptor beta chains from one sample in a study of cytomegalovirus exposure and HLA in healthy donors. Sequenced by immunoSEQ multiplex PCR; TCRdb stores in-frame clones only, minus some. The sample lists around 130,000 clones; about 8.6% were seen once. Input material: PBMCs. Receptor source: a woman aged 40 to 49 in good health and CMV-seropositive. CDR3s include the opening cysteine and the closing phenylalanine or tryptophan. D genes are given only for firm matches. A row's size may be missing; if present it is once, few, many or a size class.

>TRBJ2-1|-|TRBV5-1|TRBD1
CASSPRDREHEQFF
TGCGCCAGCAGCCCCCGCGACAGGGAGCATGAGCAGTTCTTC
>TRBJ2-1|-|TRBV7-3|-
CASSWGVSSYNEQFF
TGTGCCAGCAGCTGGGGGGTAAGCTCCTACAATGAGCAGTTCTTC
>TRBJ2-1|-|TRBV20-1|-
CSARTGPQQFF
TGCAGTGCTAGAACAGGACCTCAGCAGTTCTTC
>TRBJ2-1|few|TRBV10-3|-
CAISESKWTPSGYEQFF
TGTGCCATCAGTGAGTCGAAGTGGACCCCCTCGGGGTATGAGCAGTTCTTC
>TRBJ1-2|-|TRBV18|TRBD1
CASSGDRGYGYTF
TGTGCCAGCTCAGGAGACAGGGGCTATGGCTACACCTTC
>TRBJ2-1|few|TRBV4-1|TRBD1
CASSQDGTGVLNEQFF
TGCGCCAGCAGCCAAGATGGGACAGGGGTGTTGAATGAGCAGTTCTTC
>TRBJ1-1|few|TRBV7-9|TRBD1
CASSSTPGGTEAFF
TGTGCCAGCAGCTCTACCCCAGGGGGCACTGAAGCTTTCTTT
>TRBJ2-7|few|TRBV6-5|TRBD2
CASSAALAGRREQYF
TGTGCCAGCAGCGCTGCGCTAGCGGGTCGGAGGGAGCAGTACTTC
>TRBJ1-4|few|TRBV11-2|-
CASSLDSVGGEKLFF
TGTGCCAGCAGCTTAGATTCGGTAGGGGGTGAAAAACTGTTTTTT
>TRBJ2-7|-|TRBV6-1|TRBD1
CASSGTGLGIDEQYF
TGTGCCAGCAGTGGGACAGGCCTCGGGATAGACGAGCAGTACTTC
>TRBJ2-7|few|TRBV18|TRBD2
CASSLIAWTSGGAEQYF
TGTGCCAGCTCACTCATAGCATGGACTAGCGGGGGCGCGGAGCAGTACTTC
>TRBJ1-1|few|TRBV15|TRBD1
CATSRLGGEAFF
TGTGCCACCAGCAGGTTAGGGGGCGAAGCTTTCTTT
>TRBJ1-2|-|TRBV19|TRBD1
CASSTTGDDGYTF
TGTGCCAGTAGTACCACAGGGGACGATGGCTACACCTTC
>TRBJ2-3|-|TRBV6-6|TRBD1
CASGGGEGTDTQYF
TGTGCCTCAGGGGGCGGGGAGGGCACAGATACGCAGTATTTT
>TRBJ2-2|-|TRBV28|TRBD2
CASKTNRAGGTGELFF
TGTGCCAGCAAAACCAATCGAGCGGGGGGCACCGGGGAGCTGTTTTTT
>TRBJ2-1|-|TRBV11-3|TRBD1
CASSSGTGMANEQFF
TGTGCCAGCAGCTCCGGGACAGGGATGGCCAATGAGCAGTTCTTC
>TRBJ2-1|-|TRBV5-4|-
CASSSTRGGIREQFF
TGTGCCAGCAGTTCGACGAGGGGGGGTATAAGGGAGCAGTTCTTC
>TRBJ1-6|few|TRBV6-1|TRBD1
CASSGDRGQWNSPLHF
TGTGCCAGCAGTGGGGACAGGGGGCAGTGGAATTCACCCCTCCACTTT
>TRBJ2-7|few|TRBV30|TRBD1
CAWTPGGIEQYF
TGTGCCTGGACCCCAGGGGGCATCGAGCAGTACTTC
>TRBJ2-7|few|TRBV7-3|TRBD1
CASSLTGDYEQYF
TGTGCCAGCAGCTTGACAGGGGACTACGAGCAGTACTTC
>TRBJ1-1|-|TRBV4-1|-
CASSQVGLNTEAFF
TGCGCCAGCAGCCAAGTGGGCCTAAACACTGAAGCTTTCTTT
>TRBJ1-1|-|TRBV14|-
CASSRLPGHSGGENTEAFF
TGTGCCAGCAGCCGTTTGCCGGGACACTCAGGCGGAGAGAACACTGAAGCTTTCTTT
>TRBJ2-3|-|TRBV9|-
CASSVDGSTDTQYF
TGTGCCAGCAGCGTCGACGGGAGCACAGATACGCAGTATTTT
>TRBJ2-3|few|TRBV10-1|-
CASSEVQGGDTQYF
TGCGCCAGCAGTGAGGTTCAGGGAGGCGATACGCAGTATTTT
>TRBJ2-1|medium-sized|TRBV6-4|TRBD2
CASSETSGGADEQFF
TGTGCCAGCAGCGAGACTAGCGGGGGGGCCGATGAGCAGTTCTTC
>TRBJ1-6|few|TRBV12-5|-
CASGFPASRGKKNSPLHF
TGTGCTAGTGGCTTCCCAGCTTCTAGGGGAAAGAAGAACTCACCCCTCCACTTT
>TRBJ2-7|-|TRBV6-1|-
CASNTGGFPYEQYF
TGTGCCAGCAACACCGGAGGGTTTCCCTACGAGCAGTACTTC
>TRBJ2-5|few|TRBV27|-
CASTTGAAQETQYF
TGTGCCAGCACCACCGGAGCGGCCCAAGAGACCCAGTACTTC
>TRBJ1-2|-|TRBV10-3|TRBD1
CATFNRDRVLYGYTF
TGTGCCACGTTTAACCGGGACAGAGTATTATATGGCTACACCTTC
>TRBJ1-2|-|TRBV5-5|-
CASSSSGPNYGYTF
TGTGCCAGCAGCTCCAGCGGACCAAACTATGGCTACACCTTC
>TRBJ2-7|few|TRBV19|-
CASSDLWANEQYF
TGTGCCAGTAGTGACCTGTGGGCAAACGAGCAGTACTTC
>TRBJ1-2|-|TRBV27|TRBD1
CASSGTGVFGDGYTF
TGTGCCAGCAGCGGGACAGGGGTATTTGGAGATGGCTACACCTTC
>TRBJ1-5|few|TRBV5-1|-
CASSLTGYSNQHQHF
TGCGCCAGCAGCTTGACAGGGTATAGCAATCAGCACCAGCATTTT
>TRBJ1-1|few|TRBV18|-
CASSPPSTVNTEAFF
TGTGCCAGCTCACCACCGTCGACAGTGAACACTGAAGCTTTCTTT
>TRBJ2-4|-|TRBV15|TRBD2
CATSRVAGGLNIQYF
TGTGCCACCAGCAGAGTGGCGGGGGGGCTGAACATTCAGTACTTC
>TRBJ2-5|-|TRBV5-6|-
CASFHTGVLAQETQYF
TGTGCCAGCTTCCATACGGGGGTATTAGCGCAAGAGACCCAGTACTTC
>TRBJ2-2|-|TRBV5-1|TRBD1
CASSKRQGATGELFF
TGCGCCAGCAGCAAACGACAGGGGGCCACCGGGGAGCTGTTTTTT
>TRBJ1-6|-|TRBV5-1|-
CASSLGGDTRNNSPLHF
TGCGCCAGCAGCTTGGGAGGGGACACCAGGAATAATTCACCCCTCCACTTT
>TRBJ2-7|-|TRBV5-3|TRBD1
CARSDRDRGFYEQYF
TGTGCCAGAAGCGACCGGGACAGGGGTTTCTACGAGCAGTACTTC
>TRBJ2-5|-|TRBV25-1|-
CASSEYKRTAQETQYF
TGTGCCAGCAGTGAATATAAGAGGACAGCCCAAGAGACCCAGTACTTC
>TRBJ2-3|few|TRBV28|TRBD2
CASSRGGLAGGDTQYF
TGTGCCAGCAGTAGAGGGGGACTAGCTGGAGGAGATACGCAGTATTTT
>TRBJ1-1|few|TRBV7-9|-
CASSLEGNAMNTEAFF
TGTGCCAGCAGCTTAGAGGGGAATGCGATGAACACTGAAGCTTTCTTT
>TRBJ2-5|few|TRBV5-1|TRBD1
CASSPRQGLGKETQYF
TGCGCCAGCAGCCCACGACAGGGGTTGGGGAAAGAGACCCAGTACTTC
>TRBJ1-4|-|TRBV18|TRBD1
CASSPRQGTNEKLFF
TGTGCCAGCTCACCTAGACAGGGCACCAATGAAAAACTGTTTTTT
>TRBJ1-1|-|TRBV6-1|-
CASSEGDRRNTEAFF
TGTGCCAGCAGTGAAGGCGACAGAAGGAACACTGAAGCTTTCTTT
>TRBJ2-1|-|TRBV14|-
CASSSPGHRYNEQFF
TGTGCCAGCAGCTCCCCGGGACACCGTTACAATGAGCAGTTCTTC
>TRBJ2-7|few|TRBV6-1|-
CASSVAGVGEQYF
TGTGCCAGCAGTGTGGCAGGGGTAGGCGAGCAGTACTTC
>TRBJ1-4|few|TRBV25-1|-
CASSGAVGEKLFF
TGTGCCTCCAGCGGGGCTGTCGGTGAAAAACTGTTTTTT
>TRBJ2-4|few|TRBV19|-
CASSIAPRGNIQYF
TGTGCCAGTAGTATAGCGCCCAGGGGAAACATTCAGTACTTC
>TRBJ1-4|-|TRBV10-3|TRBD1
CAISESGGRANEKLFF
TGTGCCATCAGTGAGTCAGGGGGCAGAGCTAATGAAAAACTGTTTTTT
>TRBJ2-3|few|TRBV19|TRBD2
CASKSGGATDTQYF
TGTGCCTCTAAGAGCGGGGGGGCGACAGATACGCAGTATTTT
>TRBJ2-5|-|TRBV2|-
CASSEGRAQETQYF
TGTGCCAGCAGTGAAGGCAGGGCACAAGAGACCCAGTACTTC
>TRBJ1-1|-|TRBV4-1|TRBD1
CASSHPTGVTEAFF
TGCGCCAGCAGCCACCCGACAGGGGTGACTGAAGCTTTCTTT
>TRBJ2-7|-|TRBV5-1|-
CASSLAGTRDEQYF
TGCGCCAGCAGCTTGGCCGGCACCCGGGACGAGCAGTACTTC
>TRBJ1-1|few|TRBV7-6|-
CASSLGGGNRVSTEAFF
TGTGCCAGCAGCTTAGGAGGGGGTAATCGGGTTTCGACTGAAGCTTTCTTT
>TRBJ2-7|-|TRBV18|-
CASTSGVVDEQYF
TGTGCCAGCACATCAGGGGTTGTTGACGAGCAGTACTTC
>TRBJ1-5|few|TRBV28|TRBD1
CASRDFRDRGKPQHF
TGTGCCAGCAGGGACTTCCGGGACAGAGGGAAGCCCCAGCATTTT
>TRBJ2-5|few|TRBV30|TRBD1
CAWSEDRAGTQYF
TGTGCCTGGAGCGAGGACAGGGCTGGGACCCAGTACTTC
>TRBJ2-7|-|TRBV27|-
CASMIGRGLPYEQYF
TGTGCCAGCATGATTGGCAGGGGCCTCCCGTACGAGCAGTACTTC